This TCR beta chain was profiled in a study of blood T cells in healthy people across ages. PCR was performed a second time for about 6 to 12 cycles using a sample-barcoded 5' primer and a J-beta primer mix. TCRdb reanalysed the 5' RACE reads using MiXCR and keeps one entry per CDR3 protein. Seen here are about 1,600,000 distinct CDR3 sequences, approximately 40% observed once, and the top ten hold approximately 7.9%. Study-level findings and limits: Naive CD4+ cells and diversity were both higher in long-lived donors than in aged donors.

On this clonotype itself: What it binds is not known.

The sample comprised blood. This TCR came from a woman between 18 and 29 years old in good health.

CDR3 in amino acids: CASSTQTSETDTQYF. For the CDR3, the DNA is TGTGCCAGCAGCACACAGACTAGCGAGACAGATACGCAGTATTTT. This chain joins TRBV7-2 and TRBJ2-3, with 8 positions matching TRBD2. This CDR3 comprises 15 residues. In germline, CDR1 is SGHTA, CDR2 FQGNSA. Trimming took 5 bases from V and 3 from J; bases not matched to a gene: 7.